Detailed here is one T cell receptor (beta chain). Its target is not known. The protocol was immunoSEQ multiplex PCR, while the TCRdb copy is restricted to in-frame clones and leaves out a portion. The table lists fewer than 150,000 clones, 89% of them singletons. The data originate from a study of T cell responses to AZD1222 COVID-19 vaccine. Study-level findings and limits: White British people made up most donors, females outnumbered males, and clonal diversity was possibly underestimated. Nearly half of spike-specific TCRs reportedly target variant regions that are unmutated in the B.1.351 and B.1.1.7 variants. Only six people who got AZD1222 tested seropositive at baseline.

Germline-derived CDR1 and CDR2 are LGHDT and YNNKEL (reference sequence). With 7 bases removed from V and 5 bases from J, the gap between germline ends came to 17 bases. This CDR3 has 15 residues. This material consisted of peripheral blood, taken on day 0 of AZD1222 vaccination. The chain carries TRBV3-1 (or the pseudogene TRBV3-2) and TRBJ2-2; D may match TRBD1 or TRBD2 (5 bases each). This TCR came from an adult in good health. CDR3 region: CASTPRAGRTGELFF. The DNA of the CDR3 is TGTGCCAGCACCCCTCGGGCAGGGAGAACCGGGGAGCTGTTTTTT.